This T cell receptor (beta chain) was recovered during a study of Ad26.COV2.S vaccination and SARS-CoV-2 variants. Across the whole study: Donor had been placed in the Ad26.COV2.S arm of the COV1001 trial. Participants got Ad26.COV2.S intramuscularly, once or twice 56 days apart.

Treatment given: approximately 18 received Ad26.COV2.S at low or high dose, single or two shots; roughly 5 received placebo; per-sample allocation not given. Sample collection was performed on day 63 after the first vaccine or placebo injection. Clones were read by immunoSEQ multiplex PCR, and TCRdb kept only the in-frame ones, dropping some. The sample lists 350,000 to 400,000 clones; about 89% were seen once. Trimming took 3 bases from V and 5 from J, leaving 14 bases between them. The germline gives CDR1 LNHDA, CDR2 SQIVND (reference sequence). This CDR3 contains 14 residues. The clonotype was recovered from a person between 18 and 65 years old who received the Ad26.COV2.S COVID-19 vaccine or a placebo. This specimen consisted of peripheral blood, obtained in a trial of Ad26.COV2.S vaccine versus placebo. The rearrangement joins TRBV19 to TRBJ2-7, with D perhaps matching TRBD1 (5 bases). CDR3 amino acids: CASSIRAPSHEQYF. The CDR3 coding sequence is TGTGCCAGTAGTATCAGGGCCCCTTCCCACGAGCAGTACTTC.